These T cell receptor beta chains were read from a single sample in a study of cytomegalovirus exposure and HLA in healthy donors. The repertoire was sequenced with immunoSEQ multiplex PCR; TCRdb's copy has only in-frame clones and lacks some. The sample lists some 110,000 clones; around 75% were seen once. Sequencing input: PBMCs. These TCRs come from a woman aged 25 to 39 in good health and CMV-seronegative. CDR3s include the opening cysteine and the closing phenylalanine or tryptophan. A D gene is named only where the DNA matches it firmly. A row's size may be missing; if present it is once, few, many or a size class.

>TRBV11-3|TRBJ2-4|-|TRBD2
TGTGCCAGCAGCTTAGATCTCGCGGGGGGGTTGAACATTCAGTACTTC
CASSLDLAGGLNIQYF
>TRBV2|TRBJ1-4|-|TRBD1
TGTGCCAGCAGTCCGGGACAGTTTAATGAAAAACTGTTTTTT
CASSPGQFNEKLFF
>TRBV18|TRBJ2-7|-|-
TGTGCCAGCTCACAGCTTCAGGGTGACGAGCAGTACTTC
CASSQLQGDEQYF
>TRBV6-1|TRBJ1-1|-|TRBD1
TGTGCCAGCGTGTGGGACAGGATGCGCGTTACTGAAGCTTTCTTT
CASVWDRMRVTEAFF
>TRBV7-9|TRBJ2-3|-|-
TGTGCCAGCAGCCCCCGGTATGCTGGAGATACGCAGTATTTT
CASSPRYAGDTQYF
>TRBV30|TRBJ2-7|-|-
TGTGCCTGGAGTTGGCGGGCTGGGGAGCAGTACTTC
CAWSWRAGEQYF
>TRBV11-3|TRBJ2-7|-|TRBD2
TGTGCCAGCAGGTCGACTAGCGGCTCCTACGAGCAGTACTTC
CASRSTSGSYEQYF
>TRBV28|TRBJ1-1|-|-
TGTGCCAGCAGTTCCCCCCAGGGAGGGAACACTGAAGCTTTCTTT
CASSSPQGGNTEAFF
>TRBV6-5|TRBJ1-6|-|-
TGTGCCAGCAGTACACTAAAGGGAGTTAATTCACCCCTCCACTTT
CASSTLKGVNSPLHF
>TRBV5-1|TRBJ1-1|-|TRBD1
TGCGCCAGCAGCTTTAATCAGGGGGACACTGAAGCTTTCTTT
CASSFNQGDTEAFF
>TRBV6-1|TRBJ2-7|few|TRBD1
TGTGCCAGCAGTGAAGAGAGGACAGGGGCCTCCTACGAGCAGTACTTC
CASSEERTGASYEQYF
>TRBV29-1|TRBJ1-1|-|-
TGCAGCGTTGAAGCCCAGGGAATGAACACTGAAGCTTTCTTT
CSVEAQGMNTEAFF
>TRBV30|TRBJ1-2|-|-
TGTGCCTACATGGACTATGGCTACACCTTC
CAYMDYGYTF
>TRBV5-6|TRBJ2-1|-|TRBD1
TGTGCCAGCAGCTTGTGGGGGGGACAGGGAATCGATGAGCAGTTCTTC
CASSLWGGQGIDEQFF
>TRBV15|TRBJ2-5|-|TRBD2
TGTGCCACCAGCTATGCGGGAGGAGCATACCAAGAGACCCAGTACTTC
CATSYAGGAYQETQYF